This passage covers 30 T cell receptor beta chains from one sample sequenced in a study of CD8 T cells in ankylosing spondylitis. Via MiXCR, TCRdb re-called the 5' RACE reads, giving one row per CDR3 protein. Of about 300,000 distinct CDR3 sequences in the sample, 11% were seen once. Sequencing used blood, either unsorted or a sorted T cell fraction (not recorded which). Every receptor here comes from a female donor with ankylosing spondylitis or in good health (not recorded which).

This clonotype occurred many times. This chain uses TRBV29-1 with TRBJ1-1, with 8 bases that match TRBD1. The V segment lost 8 bases and the J segment 0 bases; nucleotides outside the gene matches: 8. The CDR3 is made up of 14 amino acids. Germline V lookup: CDR1 SQVTM, CDR2 ANQGSEA. The CDR3 DNA follows: TGCAGCTCATACAGGGGGGGGATGAACACTGAAGCTTTCTTT. Its protein is CSSYRGGMNTEAFF. The whole variable domain, remainder taken from reference TRBV29-1 and TRBJ1-1, is SAVISQKPSRDICQRGTSLTIQCQVDSQVTMMFWYRQQPGQSLTLIATANQGSEATYESGFVIDKFPISRPNLTFSTLTVSNMSPEDSSIYLCSSYRGGMNTEAFFGQGTRLTVV.

Remarks on this clonotype: A much larger clone differs from this one at a single base, so this may be a read error. In nucleotides, the CDR3 is TGTGCCAGCAGTTTACCGGGACTAGCGGGCTGTACCGGGACCCAGTACTTC. It yields the protein CASSLPGLAGCTGTQYF. The genes are TRBV7-9 and TRBJ2-5, with 12 bases that match TRBD2. Trimming removed 6 bases from V and 7 bases from J; junction bases left unmatched: 15. Germline values: CDR1 SEHNR, CDR2 FQNEAQ (reference sequence). The CDR3 contains 17 residues.

The chain uses TRBV6-5 and TRBJ2-7; 9 positions match TRBD2. Per germline, CDR1 MNHEY and CDR2 SVGAGI. Losses at the gene ends were 3 bases for V and 7 bases for J; bases not matched to a gene: 16. The length of the CDR3 is 17 residues. The CDR3 DNA sequence: TGTGCCAGCAGTTATACGAGCGGGAGGAGGGGACCTCGGGAGCAGTACTTC. Its translation is CASSYTSGRRGPREQYF.

This clonotype was found many times. This chain uses TRBV28 with TRBJ1-4; no firm D call. CDR1 and CDR2 (germline): MDHEN, SYDVKM. The CDR3 totals 12 residues. Trimming shortened V by 7 bases and J by 5 bases, and 8 bases separated the two germline ends. The CDR3 spells CASTPGNEKLFF. The CDR3 region has the DNA TGTGCCAGCACCCCGGGGAATGAAAAACTGTTTTTT.

This clonotype was detected many times. The genes are TRBV20-1 and TRBJ2-1; D not resolved. Germline-derived CDR1 and CDR2 are DFQATT and SNEGSKA (reference sequence). V was trimmed by 5 bases and J by 4 bases, leaving 9 bases between them. This CDR3 is 12 amino acids long. CDR3 region: CSADDVYNEQFF. CDR3 DNA sequence: TGCAGTGCTGATGACGTTTACAATGAGCAGTTCTTC.

This clonotype was recorded at least ten times. CDR3 protein: CATGAYGYTF. DNA for the CDR3: TGTGCCACGGGGGCATATGGCTACACCTTC. The rearrangement uses TRBV10-3 and TRBJ1-2, with a tentative D call TRBD1 (6 bases). Germline V gene lookup returns CDR1 ENHRY and CDR2 SYGVKD. The CDR3 sequence is 10 residues long. The V end was cut by 10 bases, the J end by 5 bases, with 8 bases between.

This clonotype was counted many times. The chain employs TRBV20-1 and TRBJ2-7; 9 bases fit TRBD1. Germline-derived CDR1 and CDR2 are DFQATT and SNEGSKA (reference sequence). The trim removed 6 bases at V and 3 bases at J, leaving 6 bases unmatched. The CDR3 is 13 amino acids. The CDR3 DNA reads TGCAGTGCACAAGACAGGGGGTACTACGAGCAGTACTTC. The encoded protein is CSAQDRGYYEQYF.

In this sample, this clonotype turned up a few times. The rearrangement links TRBV27 to TRBJ2-4, with D possibly matching TRBD2 (6 bases). CDR3 length equals 15 residues. V lost 8 bases and J lost 5, with 19 bases in between. Germline loops: CDR1 MNHEY, CDR2 SMNVEV (reference sequence). The CDR3: CASAGLSWAENIQYF. The CDR3 DNA reads TGTGCCAGCGCGGGACTCTCATGGGCCGAAAACATTCAGTACTTC.

In this sample, this clonotype turned up many times. The chain links TRBV7-8 to TRBJ1-1; D not certain. Germline V CDR1 and CDR2: SGHVS, FQNEAQ. Trimming removed 6 bases from V and 8 bases from J, with 13 bases in between. The CDR3 loop spans 12 amino acids. Here the CDR3 DNA reads TGTGCCAGCAGTCTAAAGGGAGCCGAAGCTTTCTTT. Encoded protein: CASSLKGAEAFF.

The table lists this clonotype with many counts. The rearrangement joins TRBV28 to TRBJ1-1; possibly TRBD1 for D (6 bases). The germline gives CDR1 MDHEN, CDR2 SYDVKM. The CDR3 runs to 15 residues. Deletions cut 1 base from V and 0 bases from J, with 9 bases between. The CDR3: CASSLSRGLNTEAFF. Here the CDR3 DNA reads TGTGCCAGCAGTTTATCCAGGGGTTTGAACACTGAAGCTTTCTTT.

This clonotype was seen repeatedly, ten times or more. The rearrangement uses TRBV7-3 and TRBJ1-2, with a tentative D call TRBD1 (5 bases). The CDR3 loop spans 13 amino acids. Trimming pared 0 bases from V and 3 bases from J, leaving 5 bases between. The germline V gene has CDR1 SGHTA and CDR2 FQGTGA. The CDR3 reads CASSLTTDYGYTF. The DNA of the CDR3 is TGTGCCAGCAGCTTAACGACAGACTATGGCTACACCTTC. The whole variable domain, filled in from reference TRBV7-3 and TRBJ1-2, reads GAGVSQTPSNKVTEKGKYVELRCDPISGHTALYWYRQSLGQGPEFLIYFQGTGAADDSGLPNDRFFAVRPEGSVSTLKIQRTERGDSAVYLCASSLTTDYGYTFGSGTRLTVV.

This clonotype was recorded at least ten times. V is TRBV19 and J is TRBJ1-2, with D perhaps TRBD1 (5 bases). Germline V gene lookup returns CDR1 LNHDA and CDR2 SQIVND (reference sequence). The CDR3 runs to 14 residues. The V and J ends lost 3 bases and 4 bases respectively, with 12 bases between them. The DNA for the CDR3 is TGTGCCAGTAGTATCGAAACAGGACCCTATGGCTACACCTTC. Its translation: CASSIETGPYGYTF.

This clonotype was counted ten times or more. The chain employs TRBV20-1 and TRBJ2-2, with D perhaps assigned TRBD1 or TRBD2 (7 bases each). CDR1 and CDR2 (germline): DFQATT, SNEGSKA (reference sequence). V dropped 6 bases and J dropped 7 bases, with 18 bases sitting between them. This CDR3 spans 14 amino acids. The CDR3 DNA sequence: TGCAGTGCCCGACAGGGAGGGGGTATCGGGGAGCTGTTTTTT. Protein: CSARQGGGIGELFF.

Ten or more counts support this clonotype. The chain couples TRBV5-1 to TRBJ2-7; no clear D gene. Germline lookup yields CDR1 SGHRS and CDR2 YFSETQ. The CDR3 loop spans 12 amino acids. The V end lost 4 bases, the J end lost 5 bases, and 10 bases lay between the germline ends. CDR3 sequence: CASSATRDEQYF. As DNA, the CDR3 is TGCGCCAGCAGCGCAACTCGGGACGAGCAGTACTTC.

The sample holds one count of this clonotype. V is TRBV30 and J is TRBJ2-1; either TRBD1 or TRBD2 may fit D (6 bases each). V lost 0 bases and J lost 9, with 12 bases in between. This CDR3 spans 13 amino acids. Per the germline V gene, CDR1 is GTSNPN and CDR2 is SVGIG (reference sequence). CDR3 sequence: CAWSVLGGGEQFF. The CDR3 DNA is TGTGCCTGGAGTGTACTAGGAGGGGGTGAGCAGTTCTTC. Together with reference TRBV30 and TRBJ2-1, the CDR3 gives the full variable domain: SQTIHQWPATLVQPVGSPLSLECTVEGTSNPNLYWYRQAAGRGLQLLFYSVGIGQISSEVPQNLSASRPQDRQFILSSKKLLLSDSGFYLCAWSVLGGGEQFFGPGTRLTVL.

This clonotype was counted many times. This chain joins TRBV3-1 and TRBJ2-3; 10 bases match TRBD2. Germline V lookup: CDR1 LGHDT, CDR2 YNNKEL (reference sequence). The ends lost 4 bases at V and 4 bases at J; junction bases unmatched: 2. The CDR3 consists of 14 residues. The CDR3 DNA sequence: TGTGCCAGCAGCCCCAGCGGGGGGGCAGATACGCAGTATTTT. Its protein product is CASSPSGGADTQYF.

Many counts were recorded for this clonotype. The rearrangement links TRBV5-1 to TRBJ1-3; D not resolved. CDR3 size: 15 residues. The V end lost 0 bases, the J end lost 2 bases, and 9 bases lay between the germline ends. Germline V gene data show CDR1 as SGHRS and CDR2 as YFSETQ. The DNA of the CDR3 is TGCGCCAGCAGCTTGGAAGGGAATACTGGAAACACCATATATTTT. This codes for CASSLEGNTGNTIYF.

The J gene is TRBJ2-1, the V gene TRBV3-1; 9 positions agree with TRBD2. CDR3 length: 15 amino acids. Unmatched junction bases numbered 8, after V lost 3 bases and J lost 8 bases. Germline V lookup: CDR1 LGHDT, CDR2 YNNKEL (reference sequence). CDR3 residues: CASSHWRGGRYEQFF. CDR3 nucleotide sequence: TGTGCCAGCAGCCACTGGCGGGGGGGCCGATATGAGCAGTTCTTC.

This clonotype was seen ten or more times. This rearrangement joins TRBV6-2 or TRBV6-3 to TRBJ2-1; D ambiguous. The germline V gene encodes CDR1 MNHEY and CDR2 SVGEGT. CDR3 length: 15 residues. V shed 5 bases and J shed 9 bases, with 20 bases lying between them. CDR3 sequence reads: CASSLRLDPSSEQFF. CDR3 DNA: TGTGCCAGCAGTCTAAGACTCGACCCCTCCAGTGAGCAGTTCTTC.

V and J are TRBV4-1 and TRBJ1-3; weak D call: TRBD1 (5 bases). V lost 1 base and J 1 base, leaving 11 bases between the germline ends. Per germline, CDR1 MGHRA and CDR2 YSYEKL. The CDR3 runs to 16 residues. The CDR3: CASSQGGNTSGNTIYF. The CDR3 DNA is TGCGCCAGCAGCCAAGGGGGCAATACATCTGGAAACACCATATATTTT.

This clonotype was counted at least ten times. The chain links TRBV5-1 to TRBJ2-2, with a weak D call TRBD1 (6 bases). There are 15 residues in the CDR3. Per the germline V gene, CDR1 is SGHRS and CDR2 is YFSETQ. Trimming shortened V by 2 bases and J by 6 bases, and 14 bases separated the two germline ends. CDR3 in amino acids: CASSFDRIGAGELFF. The CDR3 DNA reads as TGCGCCAGCAGCTTCGACAGGATTGGGGCCGGGGAGCTGTTTTTT.

This clonotype has more than one count but fewer than ten. The V and J genes are TRBV11-1 and TRBJ2-2; perhaps D is TRBD1 or TRBD2 (5 bases each). The CDR3 contains 18 residues. The germline gives CDR1 SGHAT, CDR2 FQDESV (reference sequence). The V and J ends lost 3 bases and 3 bases respectively, with 20 bases between them. The CDR3 reads CASSFPPGPLEDTGELFF. CDR3 bases: TGTGCCAGCAGCTTTCCTCCGGGACCCTTAGAGGACACCGGGGAGCTGTTTTTT.

This clonotype has more than one count but fewer than ten. The chain carries TRBV20-1 and TRBJ1-2; possible D gene TRBD1, 6 bases. The CDR3 covers 13 residues. Germline values: CDR1 DFQATT, CDR2 SNEGSKA (reference sequence). Between the trimmed V and J ends, which lost 5 bases and 4 bases, there was a span of 14 bases. CDR3 residues: CSAGGGTGYGYTF. DNA for the CDR3: TGCAGTGCTGGAGGGGGGACTGGCTATGGCTACACCTTC.

Concerning this clonotype: This may be a read error: a much more frequent sequence differs by one nucleotide. This chain links TRBV10-3 with TRBJ2-3; TRBD1 agrees at 12 bases. The length of the CDR3 is 15 residues. From germline, CDR1 is ENHRY and CDR2 SYGVKD. CDR3 nucleotides: TGTGCCATCAGCGCCGGGACAGGGGGCGCAGATACGCGGTATTTT. It yields the protein CAISAGTGGADTRYF.

The V and J genes are TRBV7-2 and TRBJ2-7, with 9 bases aligning to TRBD1. Trimming took 2 bases from V and 2 from J; bases not matched to a gene: 7. Germline-derived CDR1 and CDR2 are SGHTA and FQGNSA. This CDR3 is built from 16 residues. For the CDR3, the DNA is TGTGCCAGCAGCTTACGGCCGGGACAGGGCACCTACGAGCAGTACTTC. Protein product: CASSLRPGQGTYEQYF.

This clonotype has just a few counts. The chain links TRBV11-2 to TRBJ1-1; D is uncertain. Looked up from germline, CDR1 is SGHAT and CDR2 is FQNNGV. The CDR3 is 14 residues long. V gave up 0 bases and J gave up 9 bases, with 14 bases separating them. Written as DNA, the CDR3 is TGTGCCAGCAGCTTAGACCGCGGGAGCTCCAAAGCTTTCTTT. Translating it yields CASSLDRGSSKAFF.

This clonotype came up many times. This rearrangement joins TRBV11-2 to TRBJ1-2; the D gene is possibly TRBD1 (6 bases). Germline V gene sequence: CDR1 SGHAT, CDR2 FQNNGV. This CDR3 comprises 16 residues. The V gene lost 6 bases and the J gene lost 0 bases, with 17 bases spanning the gap. The CDR3 loop is CASSGLRRDTNYGYTF. CDR3 DNA sequence: TGTGCCAGCAGTGGGCTTCGCAGGGACACTAACTATGGCTACACCTTC.

Points on this clonotype: A read error is possible here, since a much larger clone lies one base away. It is likely a read error, because the conserved phenylalanine at the end of the CDR3 is missing. V usage is TRBV20-1 and J usage is TRBJ2-7; weak D call: TRBD1 (6 bases). The CDR3 runs to 14 residues. V lost 6 bases and J lost 2, with 17 bases in between. Germline CDR1 reads DFQATT; CDR2 reads SNEGSKA (reference sequence). In DNA, the CDR3 is TGCAGTGCCACCACCGGGGACACCACCTACGAGCAGTACTAC. Amino acids: CSATTGDTTYEQYY.

In this sample, this clonotype turned up many times. The chain has TRBV20-1 and TRBJ1-4; tentatively, D is TRBD1 (5 bases). V was shortened by 0 bases and J by 4 bases, with 9 bases between the two germline ends. This CDR3 has 14 amino acids. Germline CDR1 reads DFQATT; CDR2 reads SNEGSKA (reference sequence). CDR3 amino acids: CSARDGTVNEKLFF. CDR3 bases: TGCAGTGCTAGAGATGGGACGGTTAATGAAAAACTGTTTTTT.

The J gene is TRBJ2-5, the V gene TRBV12-3 or TRBV12-4; 8 bases agree with TRBD2. The CDR3 loop spans 14 amino acids. V shed 5 bases and J 1 base; nucleotides not matched to a gene: 3. In nucleotides, the CDR3 is TGTGCCAGCAGTCCACTAGCGGCCCAAGAGACCCAGTACTTC. Its translation is CASSPLAAQETQYF.